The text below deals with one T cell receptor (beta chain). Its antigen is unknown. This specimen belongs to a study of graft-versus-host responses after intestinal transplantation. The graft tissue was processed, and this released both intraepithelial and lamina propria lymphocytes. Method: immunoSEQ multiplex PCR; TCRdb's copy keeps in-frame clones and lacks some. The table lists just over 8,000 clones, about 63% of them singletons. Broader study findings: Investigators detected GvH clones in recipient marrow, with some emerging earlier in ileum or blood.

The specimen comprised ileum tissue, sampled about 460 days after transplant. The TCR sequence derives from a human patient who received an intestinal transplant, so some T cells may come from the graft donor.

CDR3 nucleotide sequence: TGTGCTAGTGCCCTCCCCGACATGAACACTGAAGCTTTCTTT. It codes for CASALPDMNTEAFF. The chain is built from TRBV12-5 and TRBJ1-1; D remains ambiguous. Germline V gives CDR1 LGHNT, CDR2 FRNRAP. The CDR3 covers 14 residues. The V end lost 7 bases, the J end lost 0 bases, and 12 bases lay between the germline ends.